The 6 T cell receptor beta chains below all came from one sample that was sequenced in a study of T cell changes during pregnancy in multiple sclerosis. Profiling relied on immunoSEQ multiplex PCR, and the TCRdb table lists in-frame clones only, not all of them. The repertoire holds around 60,000 clones, with 91% as singletons. The sample consisted of CD4+ T cells from peripheral blood mononuclear cells, taken after pregnancy. Source of these receptors: a female donor in good health, enrolled as a control in a pregnancy study.

This chain joins TRBV5-1 and TRBJ1-1; no firm D call. This CDR3 has 13 amino acids. Per germline, CDR1 SGHRS and CDR2 YFSETQ. V lost 0 bases to trimming and J lost 5 bases, with 8 bases between them. This CDR3 reads CASSLGGDTEAFF. CDR3 sequence (DNA): TGCGCCAGCAGCTTGGGCGGAGATACTGAAGCTTTCTTT.

The J gene is TRBJ1-4, the V gene TRBV7-2, with 10 positions matching TRBD1. In germline, CDR1 is SGHTA, CDR2 FQGNSA. V dropped 4 bases and J dropped 7; count of bases not matched to a gene: 6. The CDR3 covers 15 residues. Written as DNA, the CDR3 is TGTGCCAGCAGCTCTGCGGGACAGGGGAGTGAAAAACTGTTTTTT. Its protein is CASSSAGQGSEKLFF.

V gene TRBV11-2 combines with J gene TRBJ1-3; TRBD1 agrees at 8 bases. CDR3 size: 14 residues. In germline, CDR1 is SGHAT, CDR2 FQNNGV. V shed 6 bases and J 2 bases; nucleotides not matched to a gene: 3. CDR3 residues: CASSPDRAGNTIYF. The CDR3, as DNA: TGTGCCAGCAGTCCGGACAGGGCTGGAAACACCATATATTTT. Combining the CDR3 with reference TRBV11-2 and TRBJ1-3 gives the whole variable domain EAGVAQSPRYKIIEKRQSVAFWCNPISGHATLYWYQQILGQGPKLLIQFQNNGVVDDSQLPKDRFSAERLKGVDSTLKIQPAKLEDSAVYLCASSPDRAGNTIYFGEGSWLTVV.

The chain has TRBV5-1 and TRBJ1-2, with D maybe TRBD1 (5 bases). Trimming took off 0 bases at V and 5 bases at J, with 14 bases between the two ends. This CDR3 contains 15 residues. Germline CDR1 is SGHRS and CDR2 is YFSETQ. CDR3 sequence (DNA): TGCGCCAGCAGCTTGGGGCCGGGGGACTTATATGGCTACACCTTC. Protein: CASSLGPGDLYGYTF.

This chain uses TRBV7-3 with TRBJ2-3, with TRBD1 as a possible D gene (5 bases). Germline V gene sequence: CDR1 SGHTA, CDR2 FQGTGA. CDR3 length equals 15 residues. V was shortened by 5 bases and J by 5 bases, with 17 bases between the two germline ends. The CDR3 coding sequence is TGTGCCAGCAGCCTAGACTCTGGGGCGAGAGATACGCAGTATTTT. Its protein product is CASSLDSGARDTQYF.

The chain has TRBV11-1 and TRBJ2-7, with 9 bases lining up with TRBD1. CDR1 is SGHAT and CDR2 is FQDESV in the germline V gene (reference sequence). The CDR3 is 15 residues long. After removal of 1 base from V and 5 bases from J, the junction contained 6 bases not matched to a gene. In nucleotides, the CDR3 is TGTGCCAGCAGCTTAGAGGGGACAGGGTCTAACGAGCAGTACTTC. Encoded protein: CASSLEGTGSNEQYF.